Following are 29 T cell receptor beta chains from one sample sequenced in a study of T cells in Graves' hyperthyroidism and ophthalmopathy. The investigators amplified TCR beta CDR3 regions from RNA transcripts. Using the HTBI primer set, a first-round RT-PCR was run on the TCR CDR3. MiXCR was run by TCRdb on the multiplex PCR reads, yielding one entry per CDR3 protein. The data hold more than 450,000 distinct CDR3 sequences, with about 20% observed a single time. The sequenced material came from blood. These receptors were collected from a middle-aged man with Graves' ophthalmopathy.

The rearrangement links TRBV19 to TRBJ2-3; D remains unclear. V dropped 3 bases and J dropped 2 bases, with 6 bases sitting between them. CDR3 length equals 13 residues. Germline CDR1 LNHDA, CDR2 SQIVND (reference sequence). The DNA of the CDR3 is TGTGCCAGTAGTATGGGATACACAGATACGCAGTATTTT. Its translation: CASSMGYTDTQYF. Using reference TRBV19 and TRBJ2-3 for the parts outside the CDR3, the full variable domain is DGGITQSPKYLFRKEGQNVTLSCEQNLNHDAMYWYRQDPGQGLRLIYYSQIVNDFQKGDIAEGYSVSREKKESFPLTVTSAQKNPTAFYLCASSMGYTDTQYFGPGTRLTVL.

CDR3 coding DNA: TGCGCCAGCAGCACGGACAGGGGGCGCGGAAAACTGTTTTTT. Amino acid sequence: CASSTDRGRGKLFF. This sequence joins TRBV5-1 and TRBJ1-4; 11 bases line up with TRBD1. Trimming took 4 bases from V and 10 from J; bases not matched to a gene: 6. This CDR3 spans 14 amino acids. Germline V lookup: CDR1 SGHRS, CDR2 YFSETQ. The full variable domain, in which reference TRBV5-1 and TRBJ1-4 provide the parts outside the CDR3, is KAGVTQTPRYLIKTRGQQVTLSCSPISGHRSVSWYQQTPGQGLQFLFEYFSETQRNKGNFPGRFSGRQFSNSRSEMNVSTLELGDSALYLCASSTDRGRGKLFFGSGTQLSVL.

This clonotype was counted only a few times. The V gene is TRBV7-9, the J gene TRBJ1-2, with D perhaps TRBD1 (6 bases). The CDR3 is made up of 20 amino acids. CDR1 SEHNR and CDR2 FQNEAQ come from the germline V gene (reference sequence). The V end lost 3 bases, the J end lost 2 bases, and 28 bases lay between the germline ends. The CDR3 nucleotides are TGTGCCAGCAGCTTTTTTCCGGCCCTCCTCCCTGACAGGCGCAACTATGGCTACACCTTC. Its translation: CASSFFPALLPDRRNYGYTF.

This clonotype was recorded many times. V gene TRBV6-2 or TRBV6-3 combines with J gene TRBJ2-7, with 9 bases matching TRBD2. The junction had 6 bases not matched to a gene; V was cut back by 2 bases and J by 7 bases. The CDR3 sequence is 14 residues long. Per germline, CDR1 MNHEY and CDR2 SVGEGT. CDR3 region: CASSYLAGRPEQYF. CDR3 coding DNA: TGTGCCAGCAGTTACCTAGCGGGGAGACCTGAGCAGTACTTC.

The sample holds many counts of this clonotype. The chain recombines TRBV20-1 with TRBJ2-5; a possible D gene is TRBD1 (6 bases). V gave up 6 bases and J gave up 5 bases, with 16 bases separating them. The CDR3 extends over 13 amino acids. Germline-derived CDR1 and CDR2 are DFQATT and SNEGSKA (reference sequence). Written as DNA, the CDR3 is TGCAGTGCAGCACAGGCTACAGGGGAGACCCAGTACTTC. This codes for CSAAQATGETQYF.

The V gene is TRBV6-5, the J gene TRBJ1-1, with TRBD1 identical over 7 bases. CDR1 and CDR2 (germline): MNHEY, SVGAGI. V was pared by 5 bases and J by 7 bases, with 4 bases of the junction left unmatched. CDR3 size: 12 residues. CDR3 DNA sequence: TGTGCCAGCAGTGCCACAGGGGTTGAAGCTTTCTTT. Amino acid sequence: CASSATGVEAFF.

The chain links TRBV2 to TRBJ2-1, with D perhaps TRBD2 (5 bases). The CDR3 length is 17 residues. Germline V CDR1 and CDR2: SNHLY, FYNNEI. The V gene lost 7 bases and the J gene lost 1 base, with 20 bases spanning the gap. CDR3 sequence (DNA): TGTGCCAGCATCGGAGGAGTGGCGGGCCCTTCCTACAATGAGCAGTTCTTC. Its protein product is CASIGGVAGPSYNEQFF.

In its sample, this clonotype was seen a few times. The rearrangement uses TRBV28 and TRBJ2-1; 8 bases agree with TRBD2. CDR1 is MDHEN and CDR2 is SYDVKM in the germline V gene. Germline trimming cut 6 bases from V and 3 bases from J; bases unmatched to any gene: 7. The length of the CDR3 is 15 residues. The CDR3 DNA sequence: TGTGCCAGCAGGCCAACTAGCGGATACTACAATGAGCAGTTCTTC. It yields the protein CASRPTSGYYNEQFF.

This chain links TRBV12-3 or TRBV12-4 with TRBJ1-4; D call uncertain. The CDR3 is 11 amino acids. V shed 9 bases and J shed 8 bases, with 10 bases lying between them. CDR3 amino acids: CASGKPEKLFF. CDR3 DNA sequence: TGTGCCAGTGGGAAGCCGGAAAAACTGTTTTTT.

This clonotype was counted at least ten times. The genes are TRBV12-3 or TRBV12-4 and TRBJ2-3; 8 nucleotides match TRBD1. V trimming: 3 bases; J trimming: 0 bases; junction bases outside the gene matches: 2. This CDR3 has 15 residues. The CDR3 DNA reads TGTGCCAGCAGTTTGGACAGGGACAGCACAGATACGCAGTATTTT. Translated: CASSLDRDSTDTQYF.

At least ten counts were recorded for this clonotype. CDR3 sequence: CASTLGGTNTEAFF. The CDR3 nucleotides read TGTGCCAGCACCCTGGGGGGGACGAACACTGAAGCTTTCTTT. The chain has TRBV7-3 and TRBJ1-1; the D gene is possibly TRBD1 (5 bases). Germline V gives CDR1 SGHTA, CDR2 FQGTGA. With 7 bases removed from V and 1 base from J, the gap between germline ends came to 13 bases. This CDR3 spans 14 amino acids.

V is TRBV10-3 and J is TRBJ1-4; tentative D call: TRBD1 (6 bases). This CDR3 contains 13 residues. The germline V and J ends were trimmed by 10 bases and 7 bases, with 16 bases remaining between them. Germline V gene lookup returns CDR1 ENHRY and CDR2 SYGVKD. CDR3 residues: CATAEQGGEKLFF. The CDR3 DNA sequence: TGTGCCACGGCGGAACAGGGAGGTGAAAAACTGTTTTTT.

This clonotype has only a few counts. This chain links TRBV4-2 with TRBJ2-5; D is undetermined. The V end was cut by 1 base, the J end by 5 bases, with 14 bases between. Germline V gives CDR1 LGHNA, CDR2 YNFKEQ. This CDR3 is 15 amino acids long. The CDR3 loop is CASSQGSAFAETQYF. The CDR3 DNA is TGTGCCAGCAGCCAAGGTTCCGCCTTTGCGGAGACCCAGTACTTC.

Ten or more counts support this clonotype. The chain couples TRBV28 to TRBJ1-1; D is ambiguous. Trimming stripped 8 bases from V and 4 bases from J, with 11 bases between. Germline V gene data show CDR1 as MDHEN and CDR2 as SYDVKM. CDR3 length equals 12 residues. This CDR3 is CASDSVGTEAFF. DNA for the CDR3: TGTGCCAGCGATTCGGTAGGCACTGAAGCTTTCTTT. Combining the CDR3 with reference TRBV28 and TRBJ1-1 gives the whole variable domain DVKVTQSSRYLVKRTGEKVFLECVQDMDHENMFWYRQDPGLGLRLIYFSYDVKMKEKGDIPEGYSVSREKKERFSLILESASTNQTSMYLCASDSVGTEAFFGQGTRLTVV.

A word on this clonotype: This clone may be a read error of a much larger clone one base away. Here the CDR3 DNA reads TGTGCCAGCAGTTCCGCCCGAGCGGGGGGGCATGAGCAGTACTTC. Its translation is CASSSARAGGHEQYF. The V and J genes are TRBV27 and TRBJ2-7; 10 bases fit TRBD2. Per the germline V gene, CDR1 is MNHEY and CDR2 is SMNVEV (reference sequence). V shed 4 bases and J 7 bases; nucleotides not matched to a gene: 10. The CDR3 is 15 amino acids.

The CDR3 nucleotides read TGTGCCTGGAGCCCCCCCCCAGGACGGCGAACTAATGAAAAACTGTTTTTT. It specifies CAWSPPPGRRTNEKLFF. The genes are TRBV30 and TRBJ1-4; no clear D gene. The germline gives CDR1 GTSNPN, CDR2 SVGIG (reference sequence). The ends were cut back, 3 bases at V and 1 base at J, with 18 bases in the middle. The CDR3 contains 17 residues.

Comments on this clonotype: A much larger clone differs from this one at a single base, so this may be a read error. The chain is built from TRBV18 and TRBJ1-2; a possible D gene is TRBD1 (5 bases). CDR1 is KGHSH, CDR2 LQKENI, per germline. This CDR3 is built from 13 residues. CDR3 residues: CASSLRQGDGCTF. In nucleotides, the CDR3 is TGTGCCAGCTCACTTAGGCAAGGGGATGGCTGCACCTTC.

J is TRBJ2-1 and V is TRBV9, with TRBD2 matching over 8 bases. Germline lookup yields CDR1 SGDLS and CDR2 YYNGEE. The CDR3 length is 14 residues. J was trimmed by 7 bases and V by 0 bases; bases with no gene match: 3. Here the CDR3 DNA reads TGTGCCAGCAGCGTAGGCCGGGAGGGAAATGAGCAGTTCTTC. This translates into CASSVGREGNEQFF.

This clonotype was picked up many times. V and J are TRBV12-3 or TRBV12-4 and TRBJ1-2; 9 nucleotides agree with TRBD1. CDR3 length: 14 residues. Trimming at V came to 5 bases and at J to 4 bases, leaving 5 bases not matched to a gene. CDR3 residues: CASSRGQGSYGYTF. The CDR3 nucleotides are TGTGCCAGCAGTCGAGGACAGGGGTCCTATGGCTACACCTTC.

V gene TRBV7-9 combines with J gene TRBJ2-2; D may be TRBD1 (6 bases). Germline-derived CDR1 and CDR2 are SEHNR and FQNEAQ (reference sequence). The CDR3 runs 16 residues. V lost 2 bases and J 0 bases, leaving 10 bases between the germline ends. DNA for the CDR3: TGTGCCAGCAGCTTACTGGGACAAACGAACACCGGGGAGCTGTTTTTT. Its protein is CASSLLGQTNTGELFF.

This chain links TRBV27 with TRBJ1-6; tentative D call: TRBD1 (5 bases). V lost 3 bases, J lost 9 bases, and 15 bases lay in between. The CDR3 totals 15 residues. Germline V CDR1 and CDR2: MNHEY, SMNVEV (reference sequence). The CDR3 DNA reads TGTGCCAGCAGTTTTGCCCGGGGGTTTACTTCACCCCTCCACTTT. This gives the protein CASSFARGFTSPLHF.

This clonotype was counted ten times or more. The chain carries TRBV11-2 and TRBJ1-2; tentative D call: TRBD1 (5 bases). V was cut by 0 bases and J by 4 bases, with 9 bases left in between. CDR3 length: 14 amino acids. Germline V lookup: CDR1 SGHAT, CDR2 FQNNGV. In DNA, the CDR3 is TGTGCCAGCAGCTTAGACTGGGGGAGCTATGGCTACACCTTC. It translates to CASSLDWGSYGYTF.

V gene TRBV29-1 combines with J gene TRBJ2-4, with unresolved D. The CDR3 loop spans 11 amino acids. The V gene lost 5 bases and the J gene lost 8 bases, with 10 bases spanning the gap. The germline V gene has CDR1 SQVTM and CDR2 ANQGSEA. The CDR3 protein is CSVRTLDIQYF. DNA of the CDR3: TGCAGCGTTAGGACCCTTGACATTCAGTACTTC.

This clonotype was detected many times. The chain has TRBV28 and TRBJ1-1; tentatively, D is TRBD1 (5 bases). The length of the CDR3 is 15 residues. The V gene's germline CDR1 is MDHEN and CDR2 SYDVKM. Trimming left V 8 bases short and J 3 bases short, with 19 bases between. This CDR3 reads CASWGGAVRDTEAFF. CDR3 coding DNA: TGTGCCAGCTGGGGGGGAGCGGTAAGAGACACTGAAGCTTTCTTT. The complete variable domain, with remaining parts taken from reference TRBV28 and TRBJ1-1, reads DVKVTQSSRYLVKRTGEKVFLECVQDMDHENMFWYRQDPGLGLRLIYFSYDVKMKEKGDIPEGYSVSREKKERFSLILESASTNQTSMYLCASWGGAVRDTEAFFGQGTRLTVV.

CDR3 in DNA: TGCAGTGCTAGGGGGGGCTACAGGGGGCGAGGAACTGAAGCTTTCTTT. Translated: CSARGGYRGRGTEAFF. V and J are TRBV20-1 and TRBJ1-1, with TRBD1 matching over 9 bases. The CDR3 length is 16 residues. V was pared by 3 bases and J by 5 bases, with 13 bases of the junction left unmatched. CDR1 DFQATT and CDR2 SNEGSKA come from the germline V gene (reference sequence).

This clonotype was detected many times. The rearrangement links TRBV2 to TRBJ1-5; D perhaps matches TRBD1 (6 bases). V lost 6 bases and J 4 bases, leaving 13 bases between the germline ends. The CDR3 has 14 amino acids. Germline CDR1 SNHLY, CDR2 FYNNEI. As DNA, the CDR3 is TGTGCCAGCAGGGACAGCAGGGTGAATCAGCCCCAGCATTTT. It yields the protein CASRDSRVNQPQHF.

The CDR3 DNA reads as TGTGCCAGCAGTTACTCGGTACAGGGGTACAACACCGGGGAGCTGTTTTTT. It encodes CASSYSVQGYNTGELFF. The V call is TRBV6-5, the J call TRBJ2-2; TRBD1 aligns across 7 bases. With V trimmed by 0 bases and J by 2 bases, 6 bases remained unmatched. Germline loops: CDR1 MNHEY, CDR2 SVGAGI. The CDR3 length is 17 residues.

At least ten counts were recorded for this clonotype. The chain recombines TRBV7-2 with TRBJ1-6, with 7 positions matching TRBD1. The CDR3 loop spans 14 amino acids. Germline V gene data show CDR1 as SGHTA and CDR2 as FQGNSA. J was trimmed by 7 bases and V by 6 bases; bases with no gene match: 6. CDR3 amino acids: CASSSAGGNSPLHF. The CDR3 DNA reads TGTGCCAGCAGTTCCGCAGGGGGGAATTCACCCCTCCACTTT.

This clonotype was recorded many times. This chain links TRBV7-9 with TRBJ1-1; no clear D gene. V was trimmed by 2 bases and J by 6 bases, leaving 10 bases between them. The germline gives CDR1 SEHNR, CDR2 FQNEAQ (reference sequence). CDR3 size: 13 residues. CDR3 region: CASSLLFRAEAFF. The CDR3 DNA reads TGTGCCAGCAGCTTACTATTTCGGGCTGAAGCTTTCTTT.